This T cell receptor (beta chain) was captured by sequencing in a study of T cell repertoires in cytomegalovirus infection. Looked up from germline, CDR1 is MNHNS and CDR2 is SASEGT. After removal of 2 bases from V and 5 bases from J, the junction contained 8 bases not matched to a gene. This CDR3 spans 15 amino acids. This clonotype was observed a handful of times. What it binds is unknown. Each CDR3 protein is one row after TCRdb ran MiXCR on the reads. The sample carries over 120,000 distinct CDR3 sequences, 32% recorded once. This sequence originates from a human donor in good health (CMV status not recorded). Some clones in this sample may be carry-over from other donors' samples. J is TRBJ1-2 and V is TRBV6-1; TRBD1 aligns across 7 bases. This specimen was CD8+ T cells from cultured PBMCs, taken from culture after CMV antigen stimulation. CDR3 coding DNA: TGTGCCAGCAGTGAACTCCTGACAGGGCGTTATGGCTACACCTTC. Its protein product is CASSELLTGRYGYTF.